These T cell receptor beta chains were read from a single sample in a study of T-cell memory formation after mild COVID-19. From the 5' RACE reads, TCRdb called clonotypes with MiXCR, one entry per CDR3 protein. This repertoire shows about 84,000 distinct CDR3 sequences, over 11% found once; its top ten account for roughly 30%. Sequencing was done on a sample of PBMCs or a T cell subset sorted from them (not recorded which). These receptors were collected from an adult woman who had mild COVID-19 (a few samples of this study predate the infection). Cell type and time point are not known. Both conserved end residues are part of each CDR3. A D gene is named only where the DNA matches it firmly. Size is stated for part of the rows, as once, few or many counts, or as a class when the clone is expanded.

d_call clone_size j_call v_call cdr3_aa cdr3_nt
. few TRBJ2-1 TRBV15 CATSRPGGGPYNEQFF TGTGCCACCAGCAGACCTGGGGGGGGGCCCTACAATGAGCAGTTCTTC
. . TRBJ1-2 TRBV20-1 CSATRLPLDSYGYTF TGCAGTGCGACTAGACTGCCCCTTGATAGCTATGGCTACACCTTC
. . TRBJ2-7 TRBV24-1 CATSDRQAGGSYEQYF TGTGCCACCAGTGATAGACAGGCCGGCGGGTCCTACGAGCAGTACTTC
. . TRBJ2-7 TRBV27 CASSLLRGLAYEQYF TGTGCCAGCAGTTTATTAAGGGGATTAGCCTACGAGCAGTACTTC
. many TRBJ2-3 TRBV14 CASSSSRVAVDSGTQYF TGTGCCAGCAGCTCGTCCCGGGTCGCGGTCGACTCTGGTACGCAGTATTTT
TRBD2 few TRBJ2-3 TRBV24-1 CATSDRGADTQYF TGTGCCACCAGTGATCGGGGGGCAGATACGCAGTATTTT
. few TRBJ1-1 TRBV4-3 CASSQDPPPGPVEAFF TGCGCCAGCAGCCAAGATCCCCCCCCGGGGCCCGTTGAAGCTTTCTTT
TRBD2 . TRBJ2-3 TRBV4-3 CASSQGAGPYTDTQYF TGCGCCAGCAGCCAAGGAGCGGGACCGTACACAGATACGCAGTATTTT
. . TRBJ2-1 TRBV7-8 CASSPMILADNEQFF TGTGCCAGCAGCCCGATGATTTTAGCGGACAATGAGCAGTTCTTC
. . TRBJ1-1 TRBV4-1 CASSQESGRTEAFF TGCGCCAGCAGCCAAGAATCAGGGAGGACTGAAGCTTTCTTT
TRBD2 . TRBJ2-1 TRBV7-6 CASSLRPGLADYNEQFF TGTGCCAGCAGCTTACGCCCTGGACTAGCGGATTACAATGAGCAGTTCTTC
TRBD2 . TRBJ2-5 TRBV12-3/TRBV12-4 CASSWLAGGQETQYF TGTGCCAGCAGTTGGCTAGCGGGGGGGCAAGAGACCCAGTACTTC
TRBD1 few TRBJ2-2 TRBV24-1 CATSDVGTANTGELFF TGTGCCACCAGTGATGTCGGGACAGCGAACACCGGGGAGCTGTTTTTT
. . TRBJ1-2 TRBV20-1 CSARGTADYGYTF TGCAGTGCTAGAGGAACAGCGGACTATGGCTACACCTTC
. . TRBJ1-4 TRBV20-1 CSAIPSLGDPNFATNEKLFF TGCAGTGCTATCCCATCCCTGGGGGACCCGAATTTTGCAACTAATGAAAAACTGTTTTTT
. few TRBJ1-4 TRBV9 CASSGPRGRPDNEKLFF TGTGCCAGCAGCGGTCCTCGGGGGAGACCCGATAATGAAAAACTGTTTTTT
TRBD1 many TRBJ2-1 TRBV7-3 CASSSGGYQQFF TGTGCCAGCAGCTCAGGGGGTTACCAGCAGTTCTTC
. . TRBJ2-7 TRBV4-2 CASSQEVDFSYEQYF TGTGCCAGCAGCCAAGAGGTGGACTTCTCCTACGAGCAGTACTTC
TRBD1 many TRBJ1-5 TRBV7-8 CASSLAIGTGNQPQHF TGTGCCAGCAGCTTAGCAATCGGGACAGGGAATCAGCCCCAGCATTTT
. . TRBJ1-1 TRBV4-3 CASSQGTVNTEAFF TGCGCCAGCAGCCAAGGGACAGTGAACACTGAAGCTTTCTTT
. . TRBJ1-2 TRBV7-9 CASSAGRGRLGYTF TGTGCCAGCAGTGCAGGGAGAGGGCGCCTTGGCTACACCTTC
. . TRBJ2-7 TRBV7-9 CASSWGGMYEQYF TGTGCCAGCAGCTGGGGTGGAATGTACGAGCAGTACTTC
. . TRBJ2-3 TRBV7-9 CASSLSTQYF TGTGCCAGCAGCCTCAGTACGCAGTATTTT
. . TRBJ2-2 TRBV9 CASKEADNLAGELFF TGTGCCAGCAAAGAGGCGGACAATCTAGCCGGGGAGCTGTTTTTT
. . TRBJ2-7 TRBV20-1 CRVQGAYSYEQYF TGCAGGGTGCAGGGAGCTTACTCCTACGAGCAGTACTTC
. few TRBJ2-7 TRBV4-2 CASQDPANYEQYF TGTGCCAGCCAAGACCCCGCTAACTACGAGCAGTACTTC
TRBD1 . TRBJ2-7 TRBV20-1 CSARSGQGATYEQYF TGCAGTGCTAGGTCGGGACAGGGGGCTACCTACGAGCAGTACTTC
. . TRBJ2-1 TRBV11-2 CASSLGSSHLGNEQFF TGTGCCAGCAGCTTGGGGTCTAGCCACCTAGGGAATGAGCAGTTCTTC
. . TRBJ2-7 TRBV6-2/TRBV6-3 CASSYSPGGRSGIHEQYF TGTGCCAGCAGTTACTCGCCCGGTGGCCGATCGGGAATCCACGAGCAGTACTTC
. . TRBJ2-1 TRBV3-1 CASSQGGWDNEQFF TGTGCCAGCAGCCAAGGCGGGTGGGACAATGAGCAGTTCTTC
. few TRBJ1-2 TRBV7-8 CASSLRPGSPLNYGYTF TGTGCCAGCAGCTTACGTCCAGGGAGTCCTCTAAACTATGGCTACACCTTC
. few TRBJ2-3 TRBV6-2/TRBV6-3 CASSFDTQYF TGTGCCAGCAGTTTCGATACGCAGTATTTT
TRBD2 few TRBJ2-7 TRBV27 CASRGGLSSYEQYF TGTGCCAGCCGGGGGGGACTGAGCTCCTACGAGCAGTACTTC
TRBD1 . TRBJ2-3 TRBV10-3 CAIGRQGSTDTQYF TGTGCCATCGGACGACAGGGGAGCACAGATACGCAGTATTTT
. few TRBJ1-2 TRBV5-1 CASSLGIQGLTNYGYTF TGCGCCAGCAGCTTGGGTATACAGGGACTGACTAACTATGGCTACACCTTC
TRBD2 . TRBJ2-3 TRBV4-3 CASSQVLGGRGGPVFGTDTQYF TGCGCCAGCAGCCAAGTTTTGGGTGGTAGGGGAGGGCCAGTTTTCGGCACAGATACGCAGTATTTT
TRBD1 few TRBJ1-1 TRBV11-2 CASRGQGTEAFF TGTGCCAGCAGGGGACAGGGTACTGAAGCTTTCTTT
. few TRBJ2-2 TRBV6-4 CASSDWLYTGELFF TGTGCCAGCAGTGACTGGCTGTACACCGGGGAGCTGTTTTTT
. . TRBJ1-1 TRBV24-1 CATSDPTAGGAFF TGTGCCACCAGTGACCCGACAGCTGGTGGGGCTTTCTTT
. few TRBJ2-2 TRBV29-1 CSVEGPGAGELFF TGCAGCGTTGAAGGCCCCGGAGCCGGGGAGCTGTTTTTT
TRBD1 few TRBJ2-5 TRBV5-1 CASSLAGTGLQETQYF TGCGCCAGCAGCTTGGCCGGGACAGGCCTCCAAGAGACCCAGTACTTC
. . TRBJ2-7 TRBV7-8 CASSLPGSEQYF TGTGCCAGCAGCTTACCCGGGAGCGAGCAGTACTTC